A selection of T cell receptor beta chains follows, all from one sample in a study of cytomegalovirus exposure and HLA in healthy donors. The table came from immunoSEQ multiplex PCR; TCRdb's copy has only in-frame clones and leaves some out. This sample has under 250,000 clones, with 87% found just once. Sequenced material: PBMCs. Receptors were obtained from a woman between 18 and 30 years old in good health and CMV-seropositive. Both conserved end residues are part of each CDR3. D genes are given only for firm matches. A row's size may be missing; if present it is once, few, many or a size class.

D gene: NA; V gene: TRBV15; J gene: TRBJ2-2; clone size: NA; CDR3 DNA: TGTGCCACCAGCAGAGATCCTTTAGGCGGGTGGAACACCGGGGAGCTGTTTTTT; CDR3 protein: CATSRDPLGGWNTGELFF
D gene: TRBD1; V gene: TRBV9; J gene: TRBJ2-7; clone size: NA; CDR3 DNA: TGTGCCAGCAGCGTAATGGGACAGGGTCGGTACGAGCAGTACTTC; CDR3 protein: CASSVMGQGRYEQYF
D gene: NA; V gene: TRBV5-1; J gene: TRBJ1-2; clone size: few; CDR3 DNA: TGCGCCAGCAGCTGGGGACAATCTGGCTACACCTTC; CDR3 protein: CASSWGQSGYTF
D gene: TRBD2; V gene: TRBV10-3; J gene: TRBJ2-7; clone size: NA; CDR3 DNA: TGTGCCATCGGGATAGCGGGAGTCGGCTACGAGCAGTACTTC; CDR3 protein: CAIGIAGVGYEQYF
D gene: NA; V gene: TRBV25-1; J gene: TRBJ1-2; clone size: NA; CDR3 DNA: TGTGCCAGCAGCTCAATCCCAGACAGCCTAAACTATGGCTACACCTTC; CDR3 protein: CASSSIPDSLNYGYTF
D gene: TRBD1; V gene: TRBV5-1; J gene: TRBJ2-7; clone size: NA; CDR3 DNA: TGCGCCAGCAGATGGACAGGTCAACACGAGCAGTACTTC; CDR3 protein: CASRWTGQHEQYF
D gene: NA; V gene: TRBV7-9; J gene: TRBJ1-2; clone size: NA; CDR3 DNA: TGTGCCAGCAGCTTAGGCACAGGGAACGTATATGGCTACACCTTC; CDR3 protein: CASSLGTGNVYGYTF
D gene: TRBD1; V gene: TRBV5-4; J gene: TRBJ2-1; clone size: NA; CDR3 DNA: TGTGCCAGCACACCTTGGACAGGGGGCTTCAATGAGCAGTTCTTC; CDR3 protein: CASTPWTGGFNEQFF
D gene: NA; V gene: TRBV30; J gene: TRBJ2-7; clone size: NA; CDR3 DNA: TGTGCCTGGAAGGAAGCGGGTCTTACCTACGAGCAGTACTTC; CDR3 protein: CAWKEAGLTYEQYF
D gene: TRBD2; V gene: TRBV6-5; J gene: TRBJ2-5; clone size: NA; CDR3 DNA: TGTGCCAGCAGAGGGCTGAGCGGGAGGCGAGAGACCCAGTACTTC; CDR3 protein: CASRGLSGRRETQYF
D gene: TRBD2; V gene: TRBV5-4; J gene: TRBJ2-3; clone size: NA; CDR3 DNA: TGTGCCAGCAGCTTGATGCTAGCGGGAGCAGTAGATACGCAGTATTTT; CDR3 protein: CASSLMLAGAVDTQYF
D gene: NA; V gene: TRBV27; J gene: TRBJ2-3; clone size: NA; CDR3 DNA: TGTGCCAGCACCGCCTCCCGGGACTTCACAGATACGCAGTATTTT; CDR3 protein: CASTASRDFTDTQYF
D gene: NA; V gene: TRBV18; J gene: TRBJ2-5; clone size: NA; CDR3 DNA: TGTGCCAGCTCACCTGTCGCGGGGGAGACCCAGTACTTC; CDR3 protein: CASSPVAGETQYF
D gene: NA; V gene: TRBV30; J gene: TRBJ1-4; clone size: NA; CDR3 DNA: TGTGCCTGGAGTCCTCGGGCTAATGAAAAACTGTTTTTT; CDR3 protein: CAWSPRANEKLFF
D gene: TRBD2; V gene: TRBV30; J gene: TRBJ2-3; clone size: NA; CDR3 DNA: TGTGCCTGGAAACTAGCGGGTACAGATACGCAGTATTTT; CDR3 protein: CAWKLAGTDTQYF
D gene: TRBD2; V gene: TRBV12-5; J gene: TRBJ2-2; clone size: NA; CDR3 DNA: TGTGCTAGTGGTTTTCTAGCGGGAAGGGGACGGACCGGGGAGCTGTTTTTT; CDR3 protein: CASGFLAGRGRTGELFF
D gene: TRBD2; V gene: TRBV19; J gene: TRBJ2-5; clone size: NA; CDR3 DNA: TGTGCCAGTCGGGGCGGGAGCGGGGAGACCCAGTACTTC; CDR3 protein: CASRGGSGETQYF
D gene: TRBD2; V gene: TRBV7-3; J gene: TRBJ2-3; clone size: NA; CDR3 DNA: TGTGCCAGCAGCCAGGGGTCCGGACTAGCGGTTACAGATACGCAGTATTTT; CDR3 protein: CASSQGSGLAVTDTQYF
D gene: TRBD1; V gene: TRBV7-9; J gene: TRBJ1-1; clone size: NA; CDR3 DNA: TGTGCCAGCAGACTGGGACAGGGGAACACTGAAGCTTTCTTT; CDR3 protein: CASRLGQGNTEAFF
D gene: NA; V gene: TRBV5-4; J gene: TRBJ2-7; clone size: NA; CDR3 DNA: TGTGCCAGCAGCCCTCTAACAGGGTCCTACGAGCAGTACTTC; CDR3 protein: CASSPLTGSYEQYF
D gene: NA; V gene: TRBV29-1; J gene: TRBJ2-4; clone size: NA; CDR3 DNA: TGCAGCGTTGCGGTACCCCTAGCCAAAAACATTCAGTACTTC; CDR3 protein: CSVAVPLAKNIQYF
D gene: NA; V gene: TRBV6-1; J gene: TRBJ2-5; clone size: NA; CDR3 DNA: TGTGCCACCCCACGGGAGAGGGAGACCCAGTACTTC; CDR3 protein: CATPRERETQYF
D gene: TRBD1; V gene: TRBV27; J gene: TRBJ1-5; clone size: NA; CDR3 DNA: TGTGCGACAGGGGCCTACAATCAGCCCCAGCATTTT; CDR3 protein: CATGAYNQPQHF
D gene: TRBD1; V gene: TRBV25-1; J gene: TRBJ2-7; clone size: NA; CDR3 DNA: TGTGCCAGCATAGACAGGGGCCTTTCCGAGCAGTACTTC; CDR3 protein: CASIDRGLSEQYF
D gene: TRBD1; V gene: TRBV7-9; J gene: TRBJ2-7; clone size: NA; CDR3 DNA: TGTGCCAGCAGCTCCTGGACAGGGGGGCACGAGCAGTACTTC; CDR3 protein: CASSSWTGGHEQYF